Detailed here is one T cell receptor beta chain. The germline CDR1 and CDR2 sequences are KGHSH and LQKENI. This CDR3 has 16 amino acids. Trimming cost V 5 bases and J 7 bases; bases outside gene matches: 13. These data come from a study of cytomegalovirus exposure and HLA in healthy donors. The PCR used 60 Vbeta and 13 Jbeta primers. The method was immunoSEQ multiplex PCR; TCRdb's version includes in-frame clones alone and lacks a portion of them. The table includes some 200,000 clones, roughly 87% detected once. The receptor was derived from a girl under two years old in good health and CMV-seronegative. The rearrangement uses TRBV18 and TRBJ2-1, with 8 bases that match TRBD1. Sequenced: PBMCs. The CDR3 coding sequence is TGTGCCAGCTCAGGATTCAGTCAGGGGGCTTATAATGAGCAGTTCTTC. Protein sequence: CASSGFSQGAYNEQFF.